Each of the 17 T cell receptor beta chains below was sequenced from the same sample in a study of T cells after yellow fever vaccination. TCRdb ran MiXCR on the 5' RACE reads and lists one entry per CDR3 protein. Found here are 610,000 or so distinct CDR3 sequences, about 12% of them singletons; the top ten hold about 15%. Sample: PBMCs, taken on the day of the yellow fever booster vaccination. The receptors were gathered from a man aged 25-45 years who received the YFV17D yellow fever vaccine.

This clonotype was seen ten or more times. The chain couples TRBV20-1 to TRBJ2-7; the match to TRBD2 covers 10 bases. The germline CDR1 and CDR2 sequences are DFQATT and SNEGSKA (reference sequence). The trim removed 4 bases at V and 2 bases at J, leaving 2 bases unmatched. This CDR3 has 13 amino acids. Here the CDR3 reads CSATLAGAYEQYF. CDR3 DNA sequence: TGCAGTGCTACCCTAGCGGGAGCCTACGAGCAGTACTTC.

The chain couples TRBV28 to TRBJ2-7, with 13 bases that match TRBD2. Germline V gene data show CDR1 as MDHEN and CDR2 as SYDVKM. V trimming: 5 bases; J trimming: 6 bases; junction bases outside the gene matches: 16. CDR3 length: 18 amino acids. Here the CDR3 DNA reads TGTGCCAGCAGTCCCAAACAAGGACTAGCGGGAGCTGCGTTCGAGCAGTACTTC. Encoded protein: CASSPKQGLAGAAFEQYF.

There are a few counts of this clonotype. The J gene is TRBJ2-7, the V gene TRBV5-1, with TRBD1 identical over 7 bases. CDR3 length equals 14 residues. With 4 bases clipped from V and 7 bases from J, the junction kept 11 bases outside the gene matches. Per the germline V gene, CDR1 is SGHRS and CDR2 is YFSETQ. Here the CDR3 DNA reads TGCGCCAGCAGCGTAGGGGGCGCCGCGGGTGAGCAGTACTTC. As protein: CASSVGGAAGEQYF.

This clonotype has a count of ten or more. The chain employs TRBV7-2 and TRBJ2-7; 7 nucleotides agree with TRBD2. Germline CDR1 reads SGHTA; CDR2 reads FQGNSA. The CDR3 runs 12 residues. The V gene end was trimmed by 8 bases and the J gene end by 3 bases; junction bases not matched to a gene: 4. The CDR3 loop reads CASGTTNYEQYF. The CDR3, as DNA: TGTGCCAGCGGGACTACCAACTACGAGCAGTACTTC.

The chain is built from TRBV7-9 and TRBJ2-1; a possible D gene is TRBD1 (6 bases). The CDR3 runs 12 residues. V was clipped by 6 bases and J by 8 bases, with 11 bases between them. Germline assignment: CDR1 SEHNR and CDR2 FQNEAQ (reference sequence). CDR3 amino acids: CASRRQADEQFF. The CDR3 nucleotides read TGTGCCAGCAGGAGACAGGCAGATGAGCAGTTCTTC.

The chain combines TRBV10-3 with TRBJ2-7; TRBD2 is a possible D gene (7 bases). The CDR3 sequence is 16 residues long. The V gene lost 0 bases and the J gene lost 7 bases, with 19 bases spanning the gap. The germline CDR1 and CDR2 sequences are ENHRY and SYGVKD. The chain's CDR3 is CAISESPGGRTGEQYF. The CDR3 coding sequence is TGTGCCATCAGTGAGTCCCCCGGGGGGCGAACGGGGGAGCAGTACTTC.

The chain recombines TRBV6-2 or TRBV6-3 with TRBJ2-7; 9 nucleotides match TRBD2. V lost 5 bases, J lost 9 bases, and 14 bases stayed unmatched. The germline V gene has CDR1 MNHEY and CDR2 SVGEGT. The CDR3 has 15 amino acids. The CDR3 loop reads CASSPSTSGGTRQYF. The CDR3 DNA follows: TGTGCCAGCAGTCCCTCGACTAGCGGAGGAACACGGCAGTACTTC.

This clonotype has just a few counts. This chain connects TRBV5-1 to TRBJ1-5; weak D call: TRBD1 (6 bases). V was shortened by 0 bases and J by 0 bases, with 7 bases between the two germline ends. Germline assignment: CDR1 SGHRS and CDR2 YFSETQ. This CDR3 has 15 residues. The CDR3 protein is CASSLAGASNQPQHF. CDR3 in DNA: TGCGCCAGCAGCTTGGCGGGGGCTAGCAATCAGCCCCAGCATTTT.

The CDR3: CASSLEVNEQFF. Written as DNA, the CDR3 is TGTGCCAGCAGCTTGGAGGTCAATGAGCAGTTCTTC. The chain has TRBV5-4 and TRBJ2-1, with D unresolved. The CDR3 length is 12 residues. Per the germline V gene, CDR1 is SGHNT and CDR2 is YYREEE (reference sequence). Trimming stripped 0 bases from V and 6 bases from J, with 4 bases between.

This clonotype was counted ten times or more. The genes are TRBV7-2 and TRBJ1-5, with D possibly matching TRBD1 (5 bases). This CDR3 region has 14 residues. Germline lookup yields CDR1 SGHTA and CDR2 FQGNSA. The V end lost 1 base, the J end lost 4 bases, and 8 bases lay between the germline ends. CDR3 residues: CASSLGGTNQPQHF. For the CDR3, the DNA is TGTGCCAGCAGCTTAGGGGGGACTAATCAGCCCCAGCATTTT.

DNA for the CDR3: TGTGCCAGCAGTTATACAGGGATAAGCACTGAAGCTTTCTTT. Its translation: CASSYTGISTEAFF. The J gene is TRBJ1-1, the V gene TRBV7-9; tentative D call: TRBD1 (6 bases). The CDR3 length is 14 residues. Germline assignment: CDR1 SEHNR and CDR2 FQNEAQ (reference sequence). Trimming shortened V by 6 bases and J by 4 bases, and 15 bases separated the two germline ends.

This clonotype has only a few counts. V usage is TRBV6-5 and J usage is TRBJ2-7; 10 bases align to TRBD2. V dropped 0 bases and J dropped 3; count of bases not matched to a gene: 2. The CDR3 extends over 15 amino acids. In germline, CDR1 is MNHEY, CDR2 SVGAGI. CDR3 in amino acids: CASSYSLAGGYEQYF. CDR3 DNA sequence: TGTGCCAGCAGTTACTCGTTAGCGGGGGGCTACGAGCAGTACTTC.

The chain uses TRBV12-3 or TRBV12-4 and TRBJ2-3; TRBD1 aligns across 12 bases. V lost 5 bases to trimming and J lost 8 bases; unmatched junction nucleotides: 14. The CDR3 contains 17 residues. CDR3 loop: CASSPPPGQGAHVTQYF. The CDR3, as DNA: TGTGCCAGCAGTCCCCCGCCGGGACAGGGGGCGCATGTTACGCAGTATTTT.

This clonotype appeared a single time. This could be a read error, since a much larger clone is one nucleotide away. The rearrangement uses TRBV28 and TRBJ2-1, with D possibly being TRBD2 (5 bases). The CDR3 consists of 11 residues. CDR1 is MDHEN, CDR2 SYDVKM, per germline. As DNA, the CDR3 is TGTGCCACTGCCGGGAACAATAAGCAGTTCTTC. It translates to CATAGNNKQFF.

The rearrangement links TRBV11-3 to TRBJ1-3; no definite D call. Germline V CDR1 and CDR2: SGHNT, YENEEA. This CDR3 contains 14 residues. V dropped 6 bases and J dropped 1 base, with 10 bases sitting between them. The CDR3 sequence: CASRRVFSGNTIYF. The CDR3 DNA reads TGTGCCAGCAGAAGAGTTTTTTCTGGAAACACCATATATTTT.

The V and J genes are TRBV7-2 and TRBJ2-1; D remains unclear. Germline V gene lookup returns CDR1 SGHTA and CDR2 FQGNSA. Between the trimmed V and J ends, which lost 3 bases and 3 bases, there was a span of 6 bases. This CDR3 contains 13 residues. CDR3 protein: CASSFGFYNEQFF. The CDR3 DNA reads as TGTGCCAGCAGCTTCGGGTTCTACAATGAGCAGTTCTTC.

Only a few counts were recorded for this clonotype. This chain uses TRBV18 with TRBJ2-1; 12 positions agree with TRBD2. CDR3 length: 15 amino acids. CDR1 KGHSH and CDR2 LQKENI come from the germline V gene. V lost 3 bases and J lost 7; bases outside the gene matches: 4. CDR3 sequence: CASSPTSGSRNEQFF. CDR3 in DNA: TGTGCCAGCTCACCGACTAGCGGGAGTAGGAATGAGCAGTTCTTC.